This is a list of T cell receptor beta chains from one sample in a study of cytomegalovirus exposure and HLA in healthy donors. Measured with immunoSEQ multiplex PCR; TCRdb has only the in-frame clones, and not every one. The repertoire holds about 180,000 clones, 65% to 85% seen once, with 1.3% to 1.5% in the top ten. The sample comprised PBMCs. The receptor set was obtained from a girl aged 5 to 17 in good health and CMV-seropositive. Both conserved end residues are part of each CDR3. A D gene is named only where the DNA matches it firmly. Clone size appears in some rows only: once, few, many, or a class for an expanded clone.

TRBJ1-1 TRBV18 NA NA TGTGCCAGCTGTACGGGTCCGAACACTGAAGCTTTCTTT CASCTGPNTEAFF
TRBJ2-5 TRBV23-1 NA TRBD2 TGCGCCAGCAGTCATATCGGGCTAGCGGGAGGAAAGGAGACCCAGTACTTC CASSHIGLAGGKETQYF
TRBJ2-7 TRBV9 few TRBD2 TGTGCCAGCAGCCTTGGGACTAGCGGCTCCTACGAGCAGTACTTC CASSLGTSGSYEQYF
TRBJ2-7 TRBV7-9 NA NA TGTGCCAGCAGCTTTAAAAGCGGAGGGAGCTCCTACGAGCAGTACTTC CASSFKSGGSSYEQYF
TRBJ1-1 TRBV5-1 NA NA TGCGCCAGCAGCTTGGCCGATAGGGGCCCGAACACTGAAGCTTTCTTT CASSLADRGPNTEAFF
TRBJ2-5 TRBV6-5 NA TRBD1 TGTGCCAGCAGTAGGGGGACAGGGGGCAAAGAGACCCAGTACTTC CASSRGTGGKETQYF
TRBJ2-7 TRBV19 NA TRBD1 TGTGCCAGTAGTATTGGACAGGGGCCCCCAAGCAACGAGCAGTACTTC CASSIGQGPPSNEQYF
TRBJ1-2 TRBV7-2 NA TRBD1 TGTGCCAGCAGCCCTCTTGACAGGGCGGACTATGGCTACACCTTC CASSPLDRADYGYTF
TRBJ2-2 TRBV4-1 NA TRBD2 TGCGCCAGCAGCCAAGACCCCTCGGCTAGCGGGAGAGGCGGGGAGCTGTTTTTT CASSQDPSASGRGGELFF
TRBJ2-1 TRBV29-1 few TRBD2 TGCAGCGCCGTAGGAGGGACTAGCTCCCTGCCCGCCAATGAGCAGTTCTTC CSAVGGTSSLPANEQFF
TRBJ2-3 TRBV4-2 NA NA TGTGCCAGCAGCCGATTAGAGAGCACAGATACGCAGTATTTT CASSRLESTDTQYF
TRBJ1-3 TRBV11-2 NA TRBD1 TGTGCCAGCAGCCCGGGACAGGACAGTGGAAACACCATATATTTT CASSPGQDSGNTIYF
TRBJ2-1 TRBV21-1 NA NA TGTGCCAGCAGCAAAGACAGGGGAGATGAGCAGTTCTTC CASSKDRGDEQFF
TRBJ2-7 TRBV5-4 NA TRBD1 TGTGCCAGCAGCTTGGCTTCCCGGACAGGGCGCGACGAGCAGTACTTC CASSLASRTGRDEQYF
TRBJ2-3 TRBV30 NA NA TGTGCCTGGAGTAGGCAGGGGCGTCTGGATACGCAGTATTTT CAWSRQGRLDTQYF
TRBJ2-3 TRBV19 NA NA TGTGCCACCCAGGGGCGGGGGAGAGGGAGCACAGATACGCAGTATTTT CATQGRGRGSTDTQYF